This is a list of T cell receptor beta chains from one sample in a study of blood T cells in healthy people across ages. TCRdb re-called the 5' RACE reads with MiXCR, one entry per CDR3 protein. Seen here are roughly 1.5 million distinct CDR3 sequences, roughly 43% observed once, and the top ten hold 4%. Sequenced input: blood. These receptors came from a woman aged 18-35 years in good health. CDR3s leave out the opening cysteine and the closing phenylalanine or tryptophan. Clone size is stated in some rows and not others, as once, few, many or a class when expanded.

j_call clone_size v_call cdr3_aa
TRBJ1-4 few TRBV20-1 SAGDKGATNEKLF
TRBJ2-7 few TRBV20-1 SASTGAYEQY
TRBJ2-1 - TRBV18 ASSPLDIELYNEQF
TRBJ2-5 few TRBV15 ATSRGLAGETQY
TRBJ2-5 few TRBV20-1 SASLVRGKETQY
TRBJ2-1 - TRBV4-2 ASSRGGLAPFNEQF
TRBJ1-6 few TRBV20-1 SARDKAGQYNSPLH
TRBJ2-3 few TRBV4-3 ASSQAFAGGSTDTQY
TRBJ2-7 few TRBV7-2 ASSPGRQNYEQY
TRBJ2-3 many TRBV10-3 AISGAGGLDTQY
TRBJ2-1 few TRBV6-2/TRBV6-3 ASRQSGVQF
TRBJ2-1 few TRBV27 ASSSLAGDNEQF
TRBJ1-4 - TRBV6-6 ASRGSLLPTNEKLF
TRBJ2-5 - TRBV11-2 ASSRTGLLETQY
TRBJ2-1 - TRBV20-1 SARLAGRYNEQF
TRBJ1-1 - TRBV7-2 ASSDGQLNTEAF
TRBJ1-2 - TRBV7-2 ASSLVAANYGYT
TRBJ2-1 few TRBV4-1 ASSQRSNEQF
TRBJ2-5 - TRBV5-1 ASSLVPGSVFVEQY
TRBJ2-7 many TRBV4-1 ASSQMSGTSYEQY
TRBJ2-3 few TRBV10-1 ASSDPSRSTDTQY
TRBJ2-3 - TRBV15 ATSRDLVEASTDTQY
TRBJ2-7 few TRBV9 ASSVGGSGAYEQY
TRBJ2-1 - TRBV7-9 ASSLVASGQLNEQF
TRBJ1-2 many TRBV20-1 SARYRHQGDIDGYT
TRBJ2-3 - TRBV10-3 AITDRGFTDTQY
TRBJ2-6 - TRBV27 ASSPGQPFGANVLT
TRBJ2-7 - TRBV27 ASSHNTYEQY
TRBJ2-2 - TRBV7-3 ASSLRGATGELF
TRBJ2-2 few TRBV3-1 ASSQQGRTGELF
TRBJ1-1 few TRBV29-1 SVEGLWGGTEAF
TRBJ2-5 - TRBV7-2 ASSRDRSGWQY
TRBJ2-7 - TRBV5-4 ASTIGGSYEQY
TRBJ2-3 - TRBV3-1 ASSQQGLAYADTQY